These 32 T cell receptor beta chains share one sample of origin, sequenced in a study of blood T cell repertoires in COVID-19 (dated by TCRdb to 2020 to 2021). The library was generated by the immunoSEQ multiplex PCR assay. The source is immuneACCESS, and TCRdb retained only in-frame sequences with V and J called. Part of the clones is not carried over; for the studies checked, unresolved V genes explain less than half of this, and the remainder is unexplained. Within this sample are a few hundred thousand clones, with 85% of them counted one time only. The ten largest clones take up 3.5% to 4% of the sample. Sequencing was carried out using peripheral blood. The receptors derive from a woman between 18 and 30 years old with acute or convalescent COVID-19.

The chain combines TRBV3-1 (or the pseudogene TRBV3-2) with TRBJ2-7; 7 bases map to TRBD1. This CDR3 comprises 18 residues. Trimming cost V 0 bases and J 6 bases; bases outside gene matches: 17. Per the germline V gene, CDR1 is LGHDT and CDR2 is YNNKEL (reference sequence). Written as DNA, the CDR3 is TGTGCCAGCAGCCAAGAAACAGGGGCCCGGGGACCCTCGGGCGAGCAGTACTTC. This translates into CASSQETGARGPSGEQYF.

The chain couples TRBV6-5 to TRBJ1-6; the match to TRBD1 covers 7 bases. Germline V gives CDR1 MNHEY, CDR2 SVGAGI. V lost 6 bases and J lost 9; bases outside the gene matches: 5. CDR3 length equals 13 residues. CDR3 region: CASSDRVRSPLHF. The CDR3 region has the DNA TGTGCCAGCAGCGACAGGGTCCGTTCACCCCTCCACTTT.

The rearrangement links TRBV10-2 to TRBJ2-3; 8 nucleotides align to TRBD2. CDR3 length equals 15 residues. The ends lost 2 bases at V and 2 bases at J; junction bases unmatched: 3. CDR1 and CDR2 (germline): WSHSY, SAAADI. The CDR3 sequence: CASSETGGPTDTQYF. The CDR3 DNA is TGCGCCAGCAGTGAGACGGGGGGGCCCACAGATACGCAGTATTTT.

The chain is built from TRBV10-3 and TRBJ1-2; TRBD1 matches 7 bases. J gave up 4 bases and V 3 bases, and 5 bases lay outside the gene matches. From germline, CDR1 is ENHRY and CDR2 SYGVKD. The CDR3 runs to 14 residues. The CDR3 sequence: CAISDDRVAYGYTF. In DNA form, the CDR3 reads TGTGCCATCAGTGACGACAGGGTGGCCTATGGCTACACCTTC.

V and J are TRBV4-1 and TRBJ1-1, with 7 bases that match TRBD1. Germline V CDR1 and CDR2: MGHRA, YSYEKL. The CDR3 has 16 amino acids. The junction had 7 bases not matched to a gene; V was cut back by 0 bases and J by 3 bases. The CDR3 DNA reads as TGCGCCAGCAGCCAAGATTTGAGACAGGGCGACACTGAAGCTTTCTTT. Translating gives CASSQDLRQGDTEAFF.

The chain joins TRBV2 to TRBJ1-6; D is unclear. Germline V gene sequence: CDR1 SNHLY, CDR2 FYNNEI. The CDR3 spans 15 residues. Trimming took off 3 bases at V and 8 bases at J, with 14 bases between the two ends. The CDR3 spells CASSDDQAIYSPLHF. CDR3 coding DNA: TGTGCCAGCAGTGATGACCAGGCAATCTATTCACCCCTCCACTTT.

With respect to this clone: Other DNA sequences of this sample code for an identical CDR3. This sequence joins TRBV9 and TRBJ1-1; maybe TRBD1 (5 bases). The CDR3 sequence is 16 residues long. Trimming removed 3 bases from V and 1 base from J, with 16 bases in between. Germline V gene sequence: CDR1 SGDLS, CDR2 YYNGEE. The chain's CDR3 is CASSAGSQGTNTEAFF. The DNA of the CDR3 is TGTGCCAGCAGCGCTGGGTCGCAGGGAACGAACACTGAAGCTTTCTTT.

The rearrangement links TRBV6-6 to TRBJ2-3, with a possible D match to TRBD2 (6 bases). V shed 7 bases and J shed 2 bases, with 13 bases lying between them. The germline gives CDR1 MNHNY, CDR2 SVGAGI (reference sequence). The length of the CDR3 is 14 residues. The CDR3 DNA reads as TGTGCCAGCAATCCGCTAGCGAACACAGATACGCAGTATTTT. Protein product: CASNPLANTDTQYF.

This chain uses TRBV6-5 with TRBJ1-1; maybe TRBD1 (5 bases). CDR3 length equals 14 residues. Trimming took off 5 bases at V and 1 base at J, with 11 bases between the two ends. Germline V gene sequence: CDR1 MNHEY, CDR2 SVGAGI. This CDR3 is CASSLDSENTEAFF. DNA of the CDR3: TGTGCCAGCAGTCTTGACAGCGAGAACACTGAAGCTTTCTTT.

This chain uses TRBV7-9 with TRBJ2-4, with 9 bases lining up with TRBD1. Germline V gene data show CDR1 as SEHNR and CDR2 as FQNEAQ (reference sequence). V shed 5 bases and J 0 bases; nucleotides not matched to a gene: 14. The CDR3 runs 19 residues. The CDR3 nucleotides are TGTGCCAGCAGCCCCAGACAGGGGGTTACCAGCATAGCCAAAAACATTCAGTACTTC. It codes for CASSPRQGVTSIAKNIQYF. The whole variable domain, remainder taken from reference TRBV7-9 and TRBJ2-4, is DTGVSQNPRHKITKRGQNVTFRCDPISEHNRLYWYRQTLGQGPEFLTYFQNEAQLEKSRLLSDRFSAERPKGSFSTLEIQRTEQGDSAMYLCASSPRQGVTSIAKNIQYFGAGTRLSVL.

The CDR3 spells CATSDPSNYGYTF. The CDR3 DNA sequence: TGTGCCACCAGTGATCCTTCTAACTATGGCTACACCTTC. The genes are TRBV24-1 and TRBJ1-2, with D unresolved. Germline V lookup: CDR1 KGHDR, CDR2 SFDVKD. V lost 3 bases, J lost 0 bases, and 4 bases lay in between. The CDR3 extends over 13 amino acids.

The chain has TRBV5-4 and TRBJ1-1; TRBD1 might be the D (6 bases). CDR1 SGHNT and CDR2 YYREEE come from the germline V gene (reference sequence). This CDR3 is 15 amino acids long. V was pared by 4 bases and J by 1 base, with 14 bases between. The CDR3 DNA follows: TGTGCCAGCAGCCTCCCCCGGGACAAGAACACTGAAGCTTTCTTT. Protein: CASSLPRDKNTEAFF.

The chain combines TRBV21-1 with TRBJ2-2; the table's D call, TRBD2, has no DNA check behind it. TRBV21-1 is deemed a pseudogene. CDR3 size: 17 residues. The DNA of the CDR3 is TGTGCCAGCAGCAAACTCACTAGATCCCTCGACACCGGGGAGCTGTTTTTT. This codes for CASSKLTRSLDTGELFF.

CDR3: CASSLGDGGTEAFF. In DNA, the CDR3 is TGTGCCAGCAGCTTGGGGGACGGGGGGACTGAAGCTTTCTTT. The V and J genes are TRBV11-2 and TRBJ1-1, with D tentatively TRBD1 (5 bases). Germline V gene sequence: CDR1 SGHAT, CDR2 FQNNGV. V lost 3 bases and J lost 5, with 13 bases in between. The CDR3 contains 14 residues.

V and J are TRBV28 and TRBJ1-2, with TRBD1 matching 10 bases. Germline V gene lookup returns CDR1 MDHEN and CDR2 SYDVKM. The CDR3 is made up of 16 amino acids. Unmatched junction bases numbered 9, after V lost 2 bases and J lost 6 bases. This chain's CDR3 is CASSLGWDRGRHGYTF. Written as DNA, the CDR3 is TGTGCCAGCAGTTTAGGTTGGGACAGGGGTCGTCATGGCTACACCTTC.

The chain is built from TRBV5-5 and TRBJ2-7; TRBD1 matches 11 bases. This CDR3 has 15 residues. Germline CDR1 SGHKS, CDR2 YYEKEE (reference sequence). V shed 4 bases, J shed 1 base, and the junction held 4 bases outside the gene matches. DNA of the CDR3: TGTGCCAGCAGCCCCGGACAGGGGGCTTCCTACGAGCAGTACTTC. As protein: CASSPGQGASYEQYF.

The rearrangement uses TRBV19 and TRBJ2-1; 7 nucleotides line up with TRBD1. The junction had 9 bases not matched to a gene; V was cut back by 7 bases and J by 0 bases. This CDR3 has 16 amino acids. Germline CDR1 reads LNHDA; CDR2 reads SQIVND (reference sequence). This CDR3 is CASNNRGMTSYNEQFF. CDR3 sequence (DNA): TGTGCCAGTAACAACAGGGGCATGACCTCCTACAATGAGCAGTTCTTC.

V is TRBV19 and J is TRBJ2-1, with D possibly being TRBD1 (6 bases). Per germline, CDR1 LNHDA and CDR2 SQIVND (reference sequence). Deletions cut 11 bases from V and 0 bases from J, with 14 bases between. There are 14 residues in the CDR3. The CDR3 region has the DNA TGTGCCTGCTCACAGGGTAGCTCCTACAATGAGCAGTTCTTC. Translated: CACSQGSSYNEQFF.

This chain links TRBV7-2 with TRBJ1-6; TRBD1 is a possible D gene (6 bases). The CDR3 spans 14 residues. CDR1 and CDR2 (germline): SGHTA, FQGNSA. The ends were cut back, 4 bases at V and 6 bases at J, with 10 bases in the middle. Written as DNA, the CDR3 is TGTGCCAGCAGCTACAGGGAATTTAATTCACCCCTCCACTTT. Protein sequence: CASSYREFNSPLHF.

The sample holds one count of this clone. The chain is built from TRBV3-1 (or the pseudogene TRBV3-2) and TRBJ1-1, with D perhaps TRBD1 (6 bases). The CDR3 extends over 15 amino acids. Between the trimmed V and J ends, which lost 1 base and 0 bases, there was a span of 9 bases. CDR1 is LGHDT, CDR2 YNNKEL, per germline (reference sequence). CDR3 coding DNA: TGTGCCAGCAGCCAAGGAGGGGGATTGAACACTGAAGCTTTCTTT. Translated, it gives CASSQGGGLNTEAFF.

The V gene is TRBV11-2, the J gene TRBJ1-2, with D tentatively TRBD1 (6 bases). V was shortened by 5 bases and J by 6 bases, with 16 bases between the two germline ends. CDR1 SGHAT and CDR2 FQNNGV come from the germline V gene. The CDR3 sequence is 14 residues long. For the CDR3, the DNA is TGTGCCAGCAGCCAGGGTTCAGGGGAAGATGGCTACACCTTC. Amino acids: CASSQGSGEDGYTF.

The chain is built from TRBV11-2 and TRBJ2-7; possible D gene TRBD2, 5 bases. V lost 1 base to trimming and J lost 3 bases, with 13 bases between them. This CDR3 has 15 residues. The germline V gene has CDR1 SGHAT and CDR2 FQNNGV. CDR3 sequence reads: CASSLVQEAFYEQYF. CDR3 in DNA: TGTGCCAGCAGCTTAGTCCAGGAGGCATTCTACGAGCAGTACTTC.

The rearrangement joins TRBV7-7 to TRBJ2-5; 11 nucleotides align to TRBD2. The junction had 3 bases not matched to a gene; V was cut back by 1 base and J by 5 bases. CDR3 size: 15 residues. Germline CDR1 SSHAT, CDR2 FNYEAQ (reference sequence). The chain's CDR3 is CASSLGASGRETQYF. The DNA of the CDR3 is TGTGCCAGCAGCTTAGGCGCTAGCGGGAGGGAGACCCAGTACTTC. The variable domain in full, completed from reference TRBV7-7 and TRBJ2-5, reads GAGVSQSPRYKVTKRGQDVTLRCDPISSHATLYWYQQALGQGPEFLTYFNYEAQPDKSGLPSDRFSAERPEGSISTLTIQRTEQRDSAMYRCASSLGASGRETQYFGPGTRLLVL.

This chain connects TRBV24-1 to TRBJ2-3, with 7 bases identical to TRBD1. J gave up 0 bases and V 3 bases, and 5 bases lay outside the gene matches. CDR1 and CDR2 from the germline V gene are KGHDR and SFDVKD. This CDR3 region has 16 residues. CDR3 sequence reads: CATSDPGGASTDTQYF. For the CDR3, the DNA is TGTGCCACCAGTGATCCAGGGGGTGCTAGCACAGATACGCAGTATTTT.

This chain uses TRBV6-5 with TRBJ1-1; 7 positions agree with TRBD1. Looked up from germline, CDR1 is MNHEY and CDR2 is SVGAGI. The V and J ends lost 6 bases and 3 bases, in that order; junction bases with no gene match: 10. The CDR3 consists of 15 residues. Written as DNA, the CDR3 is TGTGCCAGCAGGACGGAAAAGGGGACAGACACTGAAGCTTTCTTT. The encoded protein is CASRTEKGTDTEAFF.

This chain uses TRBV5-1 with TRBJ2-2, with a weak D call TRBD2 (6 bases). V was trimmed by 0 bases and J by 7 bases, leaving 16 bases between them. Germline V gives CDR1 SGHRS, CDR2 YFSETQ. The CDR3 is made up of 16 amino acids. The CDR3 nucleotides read TGCGCCAGCAGCTTGGCTCGGGGGTACGTTGACGGGGAGCTGTTTTTT. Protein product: CASSLARGYVDGELFF.

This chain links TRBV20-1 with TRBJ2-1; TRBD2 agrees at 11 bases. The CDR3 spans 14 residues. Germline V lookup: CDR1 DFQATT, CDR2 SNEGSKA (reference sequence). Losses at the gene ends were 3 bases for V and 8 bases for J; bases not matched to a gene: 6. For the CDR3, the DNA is TGCAGTGCTAGTAAACTAGCGGGAGACGATGAGCAGTTCTTC. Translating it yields CSASKLAGDDEQFF.

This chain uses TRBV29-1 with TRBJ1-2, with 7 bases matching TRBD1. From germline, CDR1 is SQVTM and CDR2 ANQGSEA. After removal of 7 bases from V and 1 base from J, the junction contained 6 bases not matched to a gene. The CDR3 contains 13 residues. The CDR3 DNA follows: TGCAGCGCTCGACAGGGCGGTAACTATGGCTACACCTTC. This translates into CSARQGGNYGYTF.

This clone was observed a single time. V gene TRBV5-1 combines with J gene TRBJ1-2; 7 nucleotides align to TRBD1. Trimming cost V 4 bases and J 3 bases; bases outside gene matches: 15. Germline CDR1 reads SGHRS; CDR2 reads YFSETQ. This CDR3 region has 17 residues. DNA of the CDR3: TGCGCCAGCAGCCTCCTGGGAACAGGGGCCCTGGACTATGGCTACACCTTC. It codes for CASSLLGTGALDYGYTF.

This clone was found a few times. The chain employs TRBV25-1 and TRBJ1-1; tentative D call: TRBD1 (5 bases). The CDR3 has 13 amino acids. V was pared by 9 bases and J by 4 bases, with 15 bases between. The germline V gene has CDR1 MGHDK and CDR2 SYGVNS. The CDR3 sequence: CASLRAFATEAFF. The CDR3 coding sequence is TGTGCCAGTCTCAGGGCCTTCGCCACTGAAGCTTTCTTT.

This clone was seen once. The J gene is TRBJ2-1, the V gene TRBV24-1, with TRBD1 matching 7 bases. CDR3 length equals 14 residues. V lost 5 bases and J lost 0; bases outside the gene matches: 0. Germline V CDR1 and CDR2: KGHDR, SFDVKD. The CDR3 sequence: CATSGQGSYNEQFF. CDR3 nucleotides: TGTGCCACCAGTGGACAGGGCTCCTACAATGAGCAGTTCTTC.

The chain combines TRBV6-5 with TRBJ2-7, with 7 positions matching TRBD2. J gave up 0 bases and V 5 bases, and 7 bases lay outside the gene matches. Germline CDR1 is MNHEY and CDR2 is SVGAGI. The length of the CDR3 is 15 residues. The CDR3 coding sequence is TGTGCCAGCAGTCCTACTGGGACTATCTCCTACGAGCAGTACTTC. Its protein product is CASSPTGTISYEQYF.